The present TCR beta chain was sequenced within a study of T cell responses to AZD1222 COVID-19 vaccine (dated by TCRdb to the early 2020s). The study in broad terms: AZD1222 recipients whose second dose came at about 4 weeks and those whose second dose came at about 12 weeks were combined into one group, since spike-specific TCR depth and breadth did not differ between the two schedules. TCR sequencing was performed for about 250 trial participants, of whom some 200 were given two doses of AZD1222 and around 25 were given two doses of MenACWY control vaccine. Trial participants were enrolled into age subgroups of 18-55, 56-69 and 70-plus years, which contained roughly 140, 27 and 60 TCR-sequenced participants, respectively. Overall study results and their limits: After two AZD1222 doses, both the breadth and the depth of spike-specific TCRs were significantly higher than at day 0 and than in MenACWY recipients. Nearly half of unique spike-specific TCRs reportedly recognized epitopes outside regions mutated in the B.1.351 and B.1.1.7 variants. In the small 56-69-year group, the increase in depth fell short of significance, most likely because of low power. No day 14 peak-response samples were available, so repertoires were characterized only after the peak T cell response. Only five or six AZD1222 recipients were SARS-CoV-2 seropositive at baseline, limiting conclusions about previously exposed vaccinees. Vaccine-associated CD4 TCRs spanned the whole spike protein, with dominant responses in regions 160-218 and 743-854. Most participants were white British and females outnumbered males, and the authors suggested that clonal diversity may have been underestimated.

Concerning this clone itself: No cognate antigen has been identified for it. Base qualities are not recorded, but no much larger clone differs from it by a single base.

The CDR3 regions of human TCRbeta chains were subjected to immunosequencing. The original methods were these. Repertoire TCRs were checked for matches against a reference library of SARS-CoV-2-specific TCRs that had been generated using the MIRA antigen-specificity platform. Breadth was defined as the fraction of unique TCRs that were SARS-CoV-2-associated, and depth was defined as the fraction of total T cells that were SARS-CoV-2-associated. Using the MIRA data, each spike-specific TCR was mapped to the spike region that the TCR reacts to and placed in a CD4 or CD8 class. Log10-transformed breadth and depth values were compared by one-way ANOVA with Sidak's multiple comparisons tests. TCRdb took over this immuneACCESS table, retaining in-frame rearrangements with V and J assigned. Such tables are incomplete; in checked studies, under half of the missing clones stem from an unresolved V gene, and the remainder is unexplained. V and J calls and clone size come straight from that table; D and trimming were deduced from the DNA. Recorded for this sample are tens of thousands of clones; over 70% of them occurred a single time. The ten most abundant clones make up roughly 15% of the sample.

Sample time point, as interpreted from the label and publication: baseline before first vaccination. Vaccinee samples came from UK trials COV001 and COV002, including a single-blind randomized controlled phase 2/3 trial of AZD1222 (ChAdOx1 nCoV-19) in healthy adults. Trial participant PBMC samples were collected at day 0 and day 28 after the second dose for TCRbeta chain sequencing. Sequenced here: peripheral blood, sampled on day 0 of AZD1222 vaccination. The TCR was taken from an adult in good health.

CDR3 loop: CASSLRPRLAGEYTGELFF. The nucleotides are TGTGCCAGCAGCTTAAGGCCGCGGCTAGCGGGAGAGTACACCGGGGAGCTGTTTTTT. The chain is encoded by TRBV7-8 joined to TRBJ2-2, with 10 junctional bases fitting TRBD2. The germline V end is reduced by 2 bases and the J end by 3 bases; junction bases left unmatched: 12. The cysteine opens and the phenylalanine closes a CDR3 of 19 amino acids. Only CDR3 DNA remains: 57 bases, in frame from the first base. The germline V gene specifies SGHVS as CDR1 and FQNEAQ as CDR2.